The TCR beta chain under discussion was sequenced for a study of chemoradiotherapy in HPV16-positive cancers. Study-wide points: Non-HPV-specific T cells did not expand in tumors during treatment, whereas candidate HPV-specific clones and E7-related motifs did.

Only in-frame clones appear in the TCRdb table, and some are missing; sequencing was by immunoSEQ multiplex PCR. Of thousands of clones in the sample, about 70% were seen once. A word on this clone: Its antigen is currently unknown.

Samples were taken several times over chemoradiotherapy. Trimming at V came to 10 bases and at J to 3 bases, leaving 2 bases not matched to a gene. CDR3 length: 11 residues. The sequence came from a human donor with HPV-associated anogenital cancer. This sequence joins TRBV6-7 and TRBJ2-7; 8 nucleotides align to TRBD1. TRBV6-7 is sorted into the ORF group, with uncertain function. Sequencing used tumor tissue, obtained from a patient who underwent chemoradiotherapy. The CDR3 coding sequence is TGTGCCACCACAGGGGGCTACGAGCAGTACTTC. Encoded protein: CATTGGYEQYF.